These 3 T cell receptor beta chains came from one sample sequenced in a study of OX40 agonist ivuxolimab in advanced cancers. TCRdb keeps only in-frame clones here, not all; method: immunoSEQ multiplex PCR. The data contain approximately 69,000 clones, 84% of them singletons. Sequencing used CD4+ or CD8+ T cells sorted from blood, obtained in a trial of the OX40 agonist ivuxolimab. The receptors stem from an adult with an advanced solid tumor such as melanoma, head and neck, liver or kidney cancer.

V usage is TRBV29-1 and J usage is TRBJ1-1; tentatively, D is TRBD1 (5 bases). Per the germline V gene, CDR1 is SQVTM and CDR2 is ANQGSEA. The CDR3 runs to 14 residues. Trimming pared 2 bases from V and 4 bases from J, leaving 14 bases between. The CDR3 reads CSVENRGVSTEAFF. The DNA of the CDR3 is TGCAGCGTTGAAAACCGGGGGGTGTCCACTGAAGCTTTCTTT.

J is TRBJ2-3 and V is TRBV5-8; 10 bases map to TRBD1. V lost 4 bases and J lost 0; bases outside the gene matches: 2. The length of the CDR3 is 15 residues. Germline V gives CDR1 SGHTS, CDR2 YDEGEE. The chain's CDR3 is CASSGTGVSTDTQYF. CDR3 nucleotide sequence: TGTGCCAGCAGCGGGACAGGGGTTAGCACAGATACGCAGTATTTT.

The chain carries TRBV29-1 and TRBJ2-7, with 9 bases identical to TRBD1. CDR1 SQVTM and CDR2 ANQGSEA come from the germline V gene. This CDR3 comprises 13 residues. V lost 4 bases and J lost 4; bases outside the gene matches: 5. CDR3 sequence (DNA): TGCAGCGTTGGCGGACAGGGGTCATACGAGCAGTACTTC. It yields the protein CSVGGQGSYEQYF.